This T cell receptor beta chain was observed in a study of post-analysis software for immune sequencing data. At the level of the study: Included among the disease courses, which were recorded for the cohort, were relapsing-remitting, secondary progressive and progressive-relapsing multiple sclerosis.

Study conclusions and caveats: With TRBV5-6, TRBV5-1 and TRBV20-1 included, 5 or 6 TRBV segments were more frequent in patients than in controls. Under F measure analysis, samples from one preparation batch co-clustered strongly. When compared against controls, multiple sclerosis patients showed significantly lower normalized Chao1 diversity.

Trimming left V 6 bases short and J 9 bases short, with 15 bases between. CDR3 length equals 13 residues. Unique-molecular-identifier-tagged TCR beta cDNA libraries were used. Around 500,000 cDNA molecules were recovered from an input of about 1 to 10 million T cells. MiXCR, run by TCRdb on the PCR reads, gives a single entry per CDR3 protein. Of 750,000 to 900,000 distinct CDR3 sequences in the sample, roughly 50% were seen once. In regard to this clonotype: Its specificity is not known.

Sequenced material: blood. V usage is TRBV12-3 or TRBV12-4 and J usage is TRBJ2-1; D call uncertain. The sequence derives from a girl aged 10 to 17 with multiple sclerosis. CDR3 protein: CASSPGGLREQFF. CDR3 coding DNA: TGTGCCAGCAGCCCCGGTGGCCTACGTGAGCAGTTCTTC.